These 12 T cell receptor beta chains were sequenced from one sample in a study of T cells in Graves' hyperthyroidism and ophthalmopathy. Authors of the study amplified TCR beta CDR3 regions from RNA transcripts. First-round RT-PCR targeting the TCR CDR3 was performed with the HTBI primer set. TCRdb re-analysed the multiplex PCR reads in MiXCR, keeping a single row per CDR3 protein. This table has about 260,000 distinct CDR3 sequences, around a quarter appearing once. Sequencing was done on a sample of blood. Receptor source: a man aged 35 to 55 with Graves' hyperthyroidism that later progressed to Graves' ophthalmopathy.

The sample holds many counts of this clonotype. The V and J genes are TRBV20-1 and TRBJ1-5; no reliable D call. Trimming cost V 6 bases and J 5 bases, with 14 bases left between them. CDR1 and CDR2 (germline): DFQATT, SNEGSKA (reference sequence). The CDR3 covers 13 residues. In DNA form, the CDR3 reads TGCAGTGCGCCTGCGGGGATTTATCAGCCCCAGCATTTT. Its translation is CSAPAGIYQPQHF.

The chain employs TRBV6-4 and TRBJ2-7; the D gene could be TRBD1 or TRBD2 (5 bases each). This CDR3 has 14 residues. Germline lookup yields CDR1 MRHNA and CDR2 SNTAGT. V lost 2 bases and J 1 base, leaving 9 bases between the germline ends. The CDR3: CASSDRDLSYEQYF. The CDR3 coding sequence is TGTGCCAGCAGTGACCGGGACCTATCCTACGAGCAGTACTTC.

This chain connects TRBV11-2 to TRBJ2-7; possible D gene TRBD2, 5 bases. V was shortened by 5 bases and J by 6 bases, with 14 bases between the two germline ends. The CDR3 is made up of 13 amino acids. The germline gives CDR1 SGHAT, CDR2 FQNNGV. The CDR3 protein is CASSRKGLSEQYF. The CDR3 nucleotides read TGTGCCAGCAGCAGAAAAGGACTTAGCGAGCAGTACTTC. The full variable domain, with the rest looked up from reference TRBV11-2 and TRBJ2-7, is EAGVAQSPRYKIIEKRQSVAFWCNPISGHATLYWYQQILGQGPKLLIQFQNNGVVDDSQLPKDRFSAERLKGVDSTLKIQPAKLEDSAVYLCASSRKGLSEQYFGPGTRLTVT.

The chain combines TRBV28 with TRBJ2-7; D may be TRBD2 (5 bases). With 2 bases removed from V and 3 bases from J, the gap between germline ends came to 14 bases. The CDR3 length is 15 residues. Germline CDR1 is MDHEN and CDR2 is SYDVKM. The chain's CDR3 is CASSLADGDYYEQYF. Here the CDR3 DNA reads TGTGCCAGCAGTTTAGCGGACGGAGACTACTACGAGCAGTACTTC.

This clonotype was counted at least ten times. The chain has TRBV7-2 and TRBJ2-7; no clear D. The CDR3 loop spans 12 amino acids. CDR1 and CDR2 from the germline V gene are SGHTA and FQGNSA. V lost 5 bases to trimming and J lost 5 bases, with 10 bases between them. CDR3 DNA: TGTGCCAGCAGCCCAAATATCCACGAGCAGTACTTC. This encodes CASSPNIHEQYF. The variable domain in full, with the rest retrieved from reference TRBV7-2 and TRBJ2-7, is GAGVSQSPSNKVTEKGKDVELRCDPISGHTALYWYRQSLGQGLEFLIYFQGNSAPDKSGLPSDRFSAERTGGSVSTLTIQRTQQEDSAVYLCASSPNIHEQYFGPGTRLTVT.

The CDR3 sequence is CASSPRRAELSGANVLTF. Here the CDR3 DNA reads TGTGCCAGCAGCCCGCGCCGGGCGGAACTCTCTGGGGCCAACGTCCTGACTTTC. The J gene is TRBJ2-6, the V gene TRBV11-2; D ambiguous. The CDR3 runs to 18 residues. Trimming took off 5 bases at V and 0 bases at J, with 17 bases between the two ends. The germline gives CDR1 SGHAT, CDR2 FQNNGV.

Many counts were recorded for this clonotype. The chain recombines TRBV2 with TRBJ1-2, with D perhaps TRBD1 (5 bases). CDR1 SNHLY and CDR2 FYNNEI come from the germline V gene. This CDR3 region has 13 residues. V gave up 5 bases and J gave up 4 bases, with 11 bases separating them. The CDR3 protein is CASSSGLFYGYTF. In DNA form, the CDR3 reads TGTGCCAGCAGTTCGGGACTCTTCTATGGCTACACCTTC.

At least ten counts were recorded for this clonotype. The CDR3 region is CSADRNSNQPQHF. CDR3 DNA: TGCAGTGCTGACAGGAATAGCAATCAGCCCCAGCATTTT. The rearrangement uses TRBV20-1 and TRBJ1-5, with a weak D call TRBD1 (6 bases). CDR3 length: 13 residues. Trimming removed 5 bases at V and 0 bases at J, with 8 bases between. CDR1 is DFQATT and CDR2 is SNEGSKA in the germline V gene (reference sequence).

This clonotype was seen many times. V is TRBV20-1 and J is TRBJ2-2; TRBD2 might be the D (5 bases). Germline CDR1 is DFQATT and CDR2 is SNEGSKA (reference sequence). Trimming took 2 bases from V and 3 from J, leaving 13 bases between them. This CDR3 has 15 residues. The CDR3 DNA sequence: TGCAGTGCTAGACCCGCCAGCGGCTACACCGGGGAGCTGTTTTTT. Residues: CSARPASGYTGELFF.

This clonotype has a count of ten or more. The chain has TRBV6-2 or TRBV6-3 and TRBJ2-7; unclear D gene. V lost 2 bases, J lost 10 bases, and 15 bases lay in between. Germline CDR1 and CDR2: MNHEY and SVGEGT. This CDR3 comprises 13 residues. The CDR3 nucleotides read TGTGCCAGCAGTTACGAAGGTTTACACCATCAGTACTTC. Encoded protein: CASSYEGLHHQYF.

This clonotype has ten or more counts. The J gene is TRBJ2-5, the V gene TRBV20-1; no firm D call. V lost 6 bases to trimming and J lost 2 bases, with 16 bases between them. The CDR3 sequence is 14 residues long. Germline-derived CDR1 and CDR2 are DFQATT and SNEGSKA (reference sequence). The DNA for the CDR3 is TGCAGTGCCGAGCGACACCCTTCACAAGAGACCCAGTACTTC. Its protein product is CSAERHPSQETQYF.

This clonotype was seen many times. J is TRBJ1-1 and V is TRBV6-5; D perhaps matches TRBD1 (6 bases). The CDR3 consists of 15 residues. The germline gives CDR1 MNHEY, CDR2 SVGAGI. The V gene lost 10 bases and the J gene lost 1 base, with 19 bases spanning the gap. CDR3 in amino acids: CATQDSGWANTEAFF. The CDR3 DNA is TGTGCCACCCAGGACAGCGGATGGGCGAACACTGAAGCTTTCTTT.